The next 15 T cell receptor beta chains were all read from a single sample in a study of cytomegalovirus exposure and HLA in healthy donors. Primers for the PCR totalled 60 Vbeta and 13 Jbeta. Repertoires were generated with immunoSEQ multiplex PCR, while TCRdb's copy carries only in-frame clones and drops some. Among approximately 100,000 clones listed, about two thirds were seen once. Sequencing input: PBMCs. These receptors were obtained from a female donor in good health and CMV-seronegative.

The rearrangement links TRBV29-1 to TRBJ2-3; 9 nucleotides match TRBD2. The V and J ends lost 2 bases and 6 bases, in that order; junction bases with no gene match: 9. CDR3 length: 15 residues. Germline values: CDR1 SQVTM, CDR2 ANQGSEA. This chain's CDR3 is CSVEQLAGAADTQYF. The CDR3 DNA is TGCAGCGTTGAACAGTTAGCGGGAGCAGCGGATACGCAGTATTTT.

In this sample, this clone turned up a few times. The V and J genes are TRBV5-1 and TRBJ2-5; D remains ambiguous. V lost 0 bases to trimming and J lost 5 bases, with 5 bases between them. CDR3 size: 12 residues. Germline CDR1 reads SGHRS; CDR2 reads YFSETQ. In DNA form, the CDR3 reads TGCGCCAGCAGCTTGGCCCGGGAGACCCAGTACTTC. The encoded protein is CASSLARETQYF.

The chain combines TRBV14 with TRBJ1-2; TRBD1 matches at 7 bases. With 4 bases clipped from V and 6 bases from J, the junction kept 2 bases outside the gene matches. Germline-derived CDR1 and CDR2 are SGHDN and FVKESK. The CDR3 loop spans 12 amino acids. The CDR3 reads CASSRDRDGYTF. DNA for the CDR3: TGTGCCAGCAGCCGAGACAGGGATGGCTACACCTTC.

This clone was counted once. The chain carries TRBV28 and TRBJ2-5; 8 nucleotides agree with TRBD1. This CDR3 spans 15 amino acids. Trimming at V came to 3 bases and at J to 5 bases, leaving 8 bases not matched to a gene. Looked up from germline, CDR1 is MDHEN and CDR2 is SYDVKM. The chain's CDR3 is CASSFNGQGRETQYF. CDR3 in DNA: TGTGCCAGCAGTTTCAATGGACAGGGCCGGGAGACCCAGTACTTC.

The chain links TRBV7-9 to TRBJ1-1; TRBD1 matches at 7 bases. J was trimmed by 8 bases and V by 5 bases; bases with no gene match: 11. The CDR3 spans 14 residues. CDR1 SEHNR and CDR2 FQNEAQ come from the germline V gene (reference sequence). CDR3 in DNA: TGTGCCAGCAGCCCGAACCGGGACAGCGTAGAAGCTTTCTTT. It encodes CASSPNRDSVEAFF.

The CDR3 protein is CASSDGLAGNTIYF. The CDR3 coding sequence is TGCGCCAGCAGTGACGGACTAGCGGGAAACACCATATATTTT. The chain joins TRBV10-1 to TRBJ1-3; D is uncertain. This CDR3 is built from 14 residues. V shed 3 bases and J shed 4 bases, with 10 bases lying between them. Germline V gene data show CDR1 as WNHNN and CDR2 as SYGVQD (reference sequence).

This clone was seen only once. The chain joins TRBV10-3 to TRBJ2-7; 8 bases align to TRBD2. V trimming: 8 bases; J trimming: 3 bases; junction bases outside the gene matches: 9. CDR3 length equals 14 residues. Germline CDR1 reads ENHRY; CDR2 reads SYGVKD. The CDR3 nucleotides read TGTGCCATCCGGGGTTCGGGGGGGGACTACGAGCAGTACTTC. The encoded protein is CAIRGSGGDYEQYF.

The rearrangement uses TRBV30 and TRBJ2-7; D is ambiguous. The CDR3 loop spans 13 amino acids. Germline V gives CDR1 GTSNPN, CDR2 SVGIG (reference sequence). V was shortened by 0 bases and J by 7 bases, with 13 bases between the two germline ends. In nucleotides, the CDR3 is TGTGCCTGGAGTGTACTACGCCTCGAAGAGCAGTACTTC. Amino acid sequence: CAWSVLRLEEQYF.

The chain is built from TRBV23-1 and TRBJ1-4; 7 bases align to TRBD1. Being an ORF, TRBV23-1 has a function that is uncertain. V shed 6 bases, J shed 5 bases, and the junction held 6 bases outside the gene matches. This CDR3 comprises 14 residues. The CDR3 sequence is CASRPDRDNEKLFF. The CDR3 nucleotides are TGCGCCAGCAGGCCCGACAGGGACAATGAAAAACTGTTTTTT.

V is TRBV7-9 and J is TRBJ1-1, with TRBD1 matching over 9 bases. This CDR3 region has 15 residues. In germline, CDR1 is SEHNR, CDR2 FQNEAQ (reference sequence). The V segment lost 7 bases and the J segment 0 bases; nucleotides outside the gene matches: 6. CDR3 protein: CASKGTGLLNTEAFF. The CDR3 bases are TGTGCCAGCAAGGGGACAGGGCTGTTGAACACTGAAGCTTTCTTT.

This clone was observed once. The chain links TRBV5-4 to TRBJ2-7; D remains ambiguous. Germline V gene data show CDR1 as SGHNT and CDR2 as YYREEE (reference sequence). Deletions cut 3 bases from V and 0 bases from J, with 10 bases between. CDR3 length: 14 amino acids. The CDR3 loop reads CASSSPASSYEQYF. For the CDR3, the DNA is TGTGCCAGCAGCTCTCCAGCGAGCTCCTACGAGCAGTACTTC.

The V and J genes are TRBV2 and TRBJ1-5; D is possibly TRBD1 (5 bases). With 10 bases removed from V and 6 bases from J, the gap between germline ends came to 13 bases. The germline V gene encodes CDR1 SNHLY and CDR2 FYNNEI. The CDR3 covers 12 residues. CDR3 sequence (DNA): TGTGCCACCGGGGGGGGAGGTCAGCCCCAGCATTTT. Protein: CATGGGGQPQHF.

This chain links TRBV4-2 with TRBJ1-6; D is ambiguous. Germline CDR1 and CDR2: LGHNA and YNFKEQ. This CDR3 has 15 residues. V dropped 0 bases and J dropped 6 bases, with 9 bases sitting between them. The CDR3 bases are TGTGCCAGCAGCCAAGAGTTGTGGAGTAATTCACCCCTCCACTTT. As protein: CASSQELWSNSPLHF.

This clone was counted once. This sequence joins TRBV2 and TRBJ1-5; D uncertain. Per the germline V gene, CDR1 is SNHLY and CDR2 is FYNNEI. This CDR3 spans 12 amino acids. The ends were cut back, 4 bases at V and 6 bases at J, with 7 bases in the middle. CDR3 residues: CASSVGSQPQHF. Written as DNA, the CDR3 is TGTGCCAGCAGTGTAGGGAGTCAGCCCCAGCATTTT.

This clone was counted a few times. The J gene is TRBJ1-5, the V gene TRBV19, with D tentatively TRBD1 (6 bases). In germline, CDR1 is LNHDA, CDR2 SQIVND (reference sequence). Trimming shortened V by 2 bases and J by 1 base, and 6 bases separated the two germline ends. The CDR3 extends over 14 amino acids. This CDR3 reads CASSIQGSNQPQHF. The CDR3, as DNA: TGTGCCAGTAGTATACAGGGGAGCAATCAGCCCCAGCATTTT.